The source of this T cell receptor beta chain is a study of regulatory dendritic cells for organ transplantation. Memory T cells were CD45RO+, naive were CD45RA+, sorted by FACS. Notes on the study in general: Between individuals, the alloreactive memory CD8+ T cell pool differed considerably. Naive T cells showed high diversity, memory cells less, memory CD8+ least.

This CDR3 is 14 amino acids long. V gave up 6 bases and J gave up 1 base; unmatched junction bases: 4. Germline CDR1 MNHEY, CDR2 SVGAGI. For this clone: Its matching antigen is unknown.

Using immunoSEQ multiplex PCR, the repertoire was profiled, and TCRdb retains in-frame clones only, with some absent. The table includes 25,000 to 35,000 clones, roughly 80% detected once. The sequence was obtained from a human donor in good health. Sequencing was performed on naive CD4+ T cells from blood. Subset: CD45RA+ naive T cells. The V and J genes are TRBV6-5 and TRBJ2-7; 9 bases are shared with TRBD1. The CDR3 is CASRGTGISYEQYF. CDR3 DNA sequence: TGTGCCAGCAGGGGGACAGGGATTTCCTACGAGCAGTACTTC.